The entry below gives a single T cell receptor (beta chain) sequence along with its context. No cognate antigen has been identified for it. Base qualities are not recorded, but no much larger clone differs from it by a single base. High-throughput TCRbeta CDR3 sequencing of frozen genomic DNA was performed by immunoSEQ, with PCR amplification, mapping, bias correction and internal controls included. In the original analysis: Productive rearrangements were retained, and unique TCRbeta sequences were defined by the CDR3 nucleotide sequence together with the V and J gene. Donor-reactive sequences required at least 5-fold expansion in CFSE-low cells versus unstimulated pre-transplant cells and at least 0.01% frequency. Minimum frequency thresholds were set for each subject based on the unstimulated sample with the lowest template count, ensuring at least 90% detection power. Jensen-Shannon divergence between the top 1000 TCRbeta sequences post-transplant and pre-transplant was used to measure repertoire turnover. Changes in detection of donor-reactive sequences were assessed with two-sided Fisher's exact tests. TCRdb holds this immuneACCESS table with in-frame rearrangements only. Some clones are missing; in checked studies, unresolved V genes explain under half, and the rest has no known cause. The V and J calls and clone size were taken over from that table, and D and trimming were inferred from the DNA. For this sample the table gives 45,000 to 60,000 clones, of which less than 75% were detected only once. The top ten constitute around 9.6% of the sample.

Between the V and J ends, shortened by 1 base and 4 bases respectively, the junction contains 5 bases. Inclusive of the bounding cysteine and phenylalanine, the CDR3 is 11 residues long. Of the read, only the CDR3 DNA is kept; its 33 bases are in frame from base 1. The CDR1 and CDR2 encoded by the germline V gene (reference sequence) are GTSNPN and SVGIG. This sample is part of a study of T cell clones after liver transplantation (dated by TCRdb to between 2018 and 2021). About the investigation overall: ITN030ST, the source of the samples, was a randomized trial that attempted immunosuppression withdrawal within 2 years of liver transplantation. Tolerance meant complete immunosuppression withdrawal for at least one year without liver enzymes rising beyond twice the upper limit of normal. The studied cohort comprised 8 liver transplant recipients, 3 classified as tolerant and 5 as non-tolerant. Three of the eight recipients were HCV-positive; the others were transplanted for non-autoimmune, non-viral indications. Third party-reactive TCRbeta sequences were also identified from pre-transplant MLRs to serve as an antigen-independent comparator for donor-reactive sequences. Donor-reactive T cell clones were identified by TCRbeta sequencing after a pre-transplant mixed lymphocyte reaction and then tracked in post-transplant blood. Subjects received no induction therapy and standard immunosuppression until randomization at 12-24 months post-transplant. Blood samples were collected pre-transplant, pre-randomization before withdrawal, and post-randomization after either complete withdrawal or failed withdrawal. The research as a whole found: Low numbers of available donor cells limited the measurable donor-reactive repertoire in a couple of subjects. When repertoire turnover was taken into account, detection of donor-reactive sequences was significantly reduced in 7 of 8 subjects for CD4 and in 8 of 8 subjects for CD8. In most of the 8 subjects, regardless of tolerance or HCV status, circulating donor-reactive CD4 TCRbeta sequences dropped significantly post-transplant. Because no allograft tissue specimens were available, donor-reactive T cells may have migrated into the graft instead of being deleted. Conclusions were preliminary, limited by small, heterogeneous patient numbers and non-standardized post-transplant time points. The decline in donor-reactive sequences exceeded the decline in third party-reactive sequences, suggesting partial antigen-specific deletion that was unrelated to withdrawal success.

Unstimulated PBMCs, after thawing, were stained for CD3, CD4 and CD8 and then FACS-sorted into CD3+CD4+ and CD3+CD8+ populations. All 8 studied subjects were randomized to withdrawal of immunosuppression. The Qiagen DNeasy Blood and Tissue Kit was used for genomic DNA isolation. The material was CD4+ T cells from blood, obtained at the 22-month timepoint. The chain uses TRBV30 and TRBJ2-7; the D gene identity is not certain. This sequence originates from a human patient who received a liver transplant. Post transplant, some T cells may arise from the graft donor. The CDR3 amino acid sequence is: CAWSDKYEQYF. The nucleotide sequence reads TGTGCCTGGAGTGACAAATACGAGCAGTACTTC.